The rows below give T cell receptor beta chains drawn from one sample of a study of blood T cell repertoires in COVID-19. TCRdb's copy holds only in-frame clones and misses some; the assay was immunoSEQ multiplex PCR. In the table there are 30,000 to 40,000 clones, less than 80% of which are singletons. Specimen: peripheral blood. These receptor sequences come from a man between 65 and 85 years old with COVID-19, enrolled during active disease. The CDR3 runs from the conserved cysteine through the conserved F or W. Each record gives: D gene, V gene, J gene, CDR3 length, clone size, CDR3 protein, CDR3 DNA. The D gene is left open where the match is weak. Clone size, where shown, is once, few, many, or a class for clones that have expanded.

d_call: TRBD2
v_call: TRBV19
j_call: TRBJ2-1
cdr3_length: 15
clone_size: NA
cdr3_aa: CATRLAGGFYNEQFF
cdr3_nt: TGTGCCACTCGACTAGCGGGGGGTTTCTACAATGAGCAGTTCTTC

d_call: NA
v_call: TRBV3-1/TRBV3-2
j_call: TRBJ2-7
cdr3_length: 13
clone_size: NA
cdr3_aa: CASSPDQGTEQYF
cdr3_nt: TGTGCCAGCAGCCCCGACCAGGGGACCGAGCAGTACTTC

d_call: NA
v_call: TRBV29-1
j_call: TRBJ2-7
cdr3_length: 12
clone_size: NA
cdr3_aa: CSAQGGDHEQYF
cdr3_nt: TGCAGCGCGCAAGGGGGGGACCACGAGCAGTACTTC

d_call: NA
v_call: TRBV4-2
j_call: TRBJ1-5
cdr3_length: 15
clone_size: NA
cdr3_aa: CASSQEVSGEQPQHF
cdr3_nt: TGTGCCAGCAGCCAAGAAGTCTCTGGAGAACAGCCCCAGCATTTT

d_call: NA
v_call: TRBV4-1
j_call: TRBJ1-1
cdr3_length: 12
clone_size: NA
cdr3_aa: CASSQTYTEAFF
cdr3_nt: TGCGCCAGCAGCCAAACTTACACTGAAGCTTTCTTT

d_call: NA
v_call: TRBV5-1
j_call: TRBJ1-6
cdr3_length: 15
clone_size: NA
cdr3_aa: CASSLSVRDNSPLHF
cdr3_nt: TGCGCCAGCAGCTTGTCTGTCAGGGATAATTCACCCCTCCACTTT

d_call: NA
v_call: TRBV7-8
j_call: TRBJ1-6
cdr3_length: 16
clone_size: few
cdr3_aa: CASSRDSPGGNSPLHF
cdr3_nt: TGTGCCAGCAGCCGGGACTCACCGGGGGGTAATTCACCCCTCCACTTT

d_call: TRBD1
v_call: TRBV5-1
j_call: TRBJ2-7
cdr3_length: 12
clone_size: NA
cdr3_aa: CASSGQGYEQYF
cdr3_nt: TGCGCCAGCAGCGGACAGGGGTACGAGCAGTACTTC

d_call: NA
v_call: TRBV7-2
j_call: TRBJ2-3
cdr3_length: 16
clone_size: NA
cdr3_aa: CASSSRVPTSTDTQYF
cdr3_nt: TGTGCCAGCAGCTCGCGGGTGCCGACTAGCACAGATACGCAGTATTTT

d_call: NA
v_call: TRBV5-1
j_call: TRBJ2-5
cdr3_length: 13
clone_size: NA
cdr3_aa: CASKTGLTETQYF
cdr3_nt: TGCGCCAGCAAAACCGGGTTAACTGAGACCCAGTACTTC

d_call: TRBD1
v_call: TRBV29-1
j_call: TRBJ1-5
cdr3_length: 13
clone_size: NA
cdr3_aa: CSVSTGVNQPQHF
cdr3_nt: TGCAGCGTCTCGACAGGGGTCAATCAGCCCCAGCATTTT

d_call: TRBD2
v_call: TRBV5-1
j_call: TRBJ2-3
cdr3_length: 13
clone_size: NA
cdr3_aa: CASSSSGGDTQYF
cdr3_nt: TGCGCCAGCAGTTCAAGCGGGGGGGATACGCAGTATTTT

d_call: NA
v_call: TRBV7-6
j_call: TRBJ2-1
cdr3_length: 16
clone_size: NA
cdr3_aa: CASSLYTGSTYNEQFF
cdr3_nt: TGTGCCAGCAGCTTATATACAGGATCAACCTACAATGAGCAGTTCTTC

d_call: NA
v_call: TRBV4-1
j_call: TRBJ2-7
cdr3_length: 14
clone_size: NA
cdr3_aa: CASSRAISSYEQYF
cdr3_nt: TGCGCCAGCAGCCGTGCAATCAGCTCCTACGAGCAGTACTTC

d_call: TRBD1
v_call: TRBV5-1
j_call: TRBJ1-5
cdr3_length: 17
clone_size: few
cdr3_aa: CASSKGPGQGPDQPQHF
cdr3_nt: TGCGCCAGCAGCAAGGGACCGGGACAGGGACCAGATCAGCCCCAGCATTTT